This record concerns one T cell receptor (beta chain) sequence. Its target is not known. Trimming removed 4 bases from V and 7 bases from J; junction bases left unmatched: 1. CDR1 and CDR2 (germline): SQVTM, ANQGSEA. The CDR3 extends over 11 amino acids. These data are taken from a study of long-term antiretroviral therapy in people with HIV. Whole-study results and caveats: An increase in diversity followed ART, yet levels stayed below transplant donor controls.

A v3.0 immunoSEQ assay was performed at survey level. The repertoire was sequenced with immunoSEQ multiplex PCR; TCRdb's copy has only in-frame clones and lacks some. The repertoire holds about 23,000 clones, with around four fifths as singletons. Sequencing used unsorted PBMCs, obtained 1.6 years after starting antiretroviral therapy. The gene calls are TRBV29-1 and TRBJ2-1, with TRBD1 identical over 7 bases. This TCR was sampled from a man between 35 and 55 years old with HIV. The CDR3 nucleotides are TGCAGCGTTGGCAGGGGGAATGAGCAGTTCTTC. Residues: CSVGRGNEQFF.